This passage covers 24 T cell receptor beta chains from one sample sequenced in a study of CD8+CD57+ T cells in acquired aplastic anemia. Genomic DNA provided the template from which TCR beta VDJ and CDR3 profiles were obtained. TCRdb re-called the reads through MiXCR, storing one row per CDR3 protein. Of some 190,000 distinct CDR3 sequences listed, around 50% are singletons. The sample consisted of sorted CD4+, CD8+, or CD8+CD57+ T cells (not recorded which) from PBMCs. The receptors stem from a human donor in good health, serving as a control.

The chain uses TRBV20-1 and TRBJ1-4, with TRBD1 matching over 8 bases. Germline loops: CDR1 DFQATT, CDR2 SNEGSKA (reference sequence). J gave up 8 bases and V 3 bases, and 8 bases lay outside the gene matches. The length of the CDR3 is 14 residues. The CDR3 sequence: CSARHTGGGEKLFF. The CDR3 nucleotides read TGCAGTGCTAGGCATACAGGGGGAGGGGAAAAACTGTTTTTT.

The chain couples TRBV5-1 to TRBJ1-4; no reliable D call. This CDR3 contains 14 residues. CDR1 SGHRS and CDR2 YFSETQ come from the germline V gene. Trimming stripped 0 bases from V and 7 bases from J, with 10 bases between. CDR3 in DNA: TGCGCCAGCAGCTTGGAGCTGAACACTGAAAAACTGTTTTTT. This gives the protein CASSLELNTEKLFF.

This clonotype was observed a few times. J is TRBJ2-1 and V is TRBV29-1, with TRBD1 as a possible D gene (5 bases). Per germline, CDR1 SQVTM and CDR2 ANQGSEA. Trimming took 0 bases from V and 8 from J, leaving 17 bases between them. There are 15 residues in the CDR3. The CDR3 nucleotides read TGCAGCGTTGAAGATCGTAGGGCAGGGTCGGATGAGCAGTTCTTC. It encodes CSVEDRRAGSDEQFF.

There are many counts of this clonotype. This sequence joins TRBV27 and TRBJ2-7; no clear D gene. V gave up 0 bases and J gave up 6 bases, with 9 bases separating them. This CDR3 is built from 13 residues. The germline gives CDR1 MNHEY, CDR2 SMNVEV (reference sequence). The CDR3 sequence is CASSLSYSGEQYF. CDR3 DNA sequence: TGTGCCAGCAGTTTATCTTATTCCGGCGAGCAGTACTTC.

This clonotype was counted a single time. The chain links TRBV20-1 to TRBJ2-1; maybe TRBD2 (6 bases). Germline V gene lookup returns CDR1 DFQATT and CDR2 SNEGSKA (reference sequence). V lost 4 bases, J lost 4 bases, and 14 bases lay in between. This CDR3 contains 14 residues. The CDR3 loop reads CSAMEGTSYNEQFF. CDR3 sequence (DNA): TGCAGTGCTATGGAGGGGACGTCTTACAATGAGCAGTTCTTC.

The chain has TRBV20-1 and TRBJ2-1; TRBD2 agrees at 8 bases. CDR1 is DFQATT, CDR2 SNEGSKA, per germline (reference sequence). The CDR3 totals 12 residues. After removal of 3 bases from V and 10 bases from J, the junction contained 5 bases not matched to a gene. This CDR3 is CSASGGVWEQFF. In nucleotides, the CDR3 is TGCAGTGCTAGCGGGGGGGTGTGGGAGCAGTTCTTC.

In its sample, this clonotype was seen many times. This rearrangement joins TRBV6-2 or TRBV6-3 to TRBJ2-3; D ambiguous. Germline V gene sequence: CDR1 MNHEY, CDR2 SVGEGT. V was trimmed by 2 bases and J by 2 bases, leaving 8 bases between them. CDR3 length equals 14 residues. The CDR3 protein is CASSYRAVTDTQYF. The CDR3 coding sequence is TGTGCCAGCAGTTACCGGGCAGTCACAGATACGCAGTATTTT.

This clonotype was observed many times. The genes are TRBV2 and TRBJ2-7; no definite D call. The germline V gene encodes CDR1 SNHLY and CDR2 FYNNEI. This CDR3 contains 11 residues. V was cut by 7 bases and J by 6 bases, with 10 bases left in between. The CDR3 DNA is TGTGCCAGCAAATACGACGTCGAGCAGTACTTC. Residues: CASKYDVEQYF.

The V and J genes are TRBV19 and TRBJ2-7; TRBD1 agrees at 7 bases. Germline V CDR1 and CDR2: LNHDA, SQIVND (reference sequence). The CDR3 contains 14 residues. Losses at the gene ends were 1 base for V and 7 bases for J; bases not matched to a gene: 7. The CDR3 region has the DNA TGTGCCAGTAGTATAGGGGGACAGCGAGGGGAGCAGTACTTC. This encodes CASSIGGQRGEQYF.

This clonotype has a count of ten or more. This rearrangement joins TRBV12-3 or TRBV12-4 to TRBJ1-1; no definite D call. The CDR3 totals 15 residues. Trimming shortened V by 0 bases and J by 4 bases, and 12 bases separated the two germline ends. CDR3 protein: CASSLAIGLSTEAFF. For the CDR3, the DNA is TGTGCCAGCAGTTTAGCTATCGGTCTCAGCACTGAAGCTTTCTTT.

CDR3 amino acids: CASGVGQGLNYGYTF. The CDR3 DNA reads TGTGCCAGCGGGGTCGGACAGGGACTCAACTATGGCTACACCTTC. The V call is TRBV2, the J call TRBJ1-2, with 8 nucleotides matching TRBD1. The germline gives CDR1 SNHLY, CDR2 FYNNEI. This CDR3 spans 15 amino acids. Unmatched junction bases numbered 10, after V lost 8 bases and J lost 2 bases.

This chain uses TRBV15 with TRBJ2-7; 13 nucleotides match TRBD2. In germline, CDR1 is LNHNV, CDR2 YYDKDF (reference sequence). The ends lost 4 bases at V and 7 bases at J; junction bases unmatched: 10. The length of the CDR3 is 16 residues. CDR3 residues: CATSIGGLAGDREQYV. DNA of the CDR3: TGTGCCACCAGCATTGGAGGACTAGCGGGAGATCGGGAGCAGTACGTC.

The J gene is TRBJ1-3, the V gene TRBV9, with TRBD1 as a possible D gene (5 bases). In germline, CDR1 is SGDLS, CDR2 YYNGEE. V lost 0 bases, J lost 5 bases, and 12 bases lay in between. The CDR3 covers 15 residues. The CDR3 reads CASSVGGAERNTIYF. As DNA, the CDR3 is TGTGCCAGCAGCGTAGGAGGGGCCGAGCGAAACACCATATATTTT.

This clonotype was found many times. The chain carries TRBV6-5 and TRBJ2-1; D perhaps matches TRBD1 (7 bases). V lost 6 bases to trimming and J lost 8 bases, with 23 bases between them. The CDR3 sequence is 16 residues long. Germline V gives CDR1 MNHEY, CDR2 SVGAGI. The CDR3 protein is CASSQGGGNGQDEQFF. Here the CDR3 DNA reads TGTGCCAGCAGCCAGGGGGGCGGAAACGGTCAGGATGAGCAGTTCTTC.

This chain connects TRBV29-1 to TRBJ1-3; D is undetermined. The length of the CDR3 is 15 residues. Germline CDR1 SQVTM, CDR2 ANQGSEA. Trimming took 7 bases from V and 1 from J, leaving 17 bases between them. Here the CDR3 DNA reads TGCAGCGCAGCGCCGGCAGTCGCGTCTGGAAACACCATATATTTT. It is translated as CSAAPAVASGNTIYF. Using reference TRBV29-1 and TRBJ1-3 for the parts outside the CDR3, the full variable domain is SAVISQKPSRDICQRGTSLTIQCQVDSQVTMMFWYRQQPGQSLTLIATANQGSEATYESGFVIDKFPISRPNLTFSTLTVSNMSPEDSSIYLCSAAPAVASGNTIYFGEGSWLTVV.

The chain combines TRBV19 with TRBJ2-5, with D possibly being TRBD2 (5 bases). The CDR3 is 16 residues long. V gave up 5 bases and J gave up 4 bases, with 20 bases separating them. Per the germline V gene, CDR1 is LNHDA and CDR2 is SQIVND (reference sequence). The CDR3 loop reads CASSSLGAGLGETQYF. As DNA, the CDR3 is TGTGCCAGTAGTTCCCTGGGTGCGGGCCTGGGAGAGACCCAGTACTTC.

CDR3: CASSFSGRADTQYF. For the CDR3, the DNA is TGTGCCAGCAGTTTTAGCGGGAGGGCAGATACGCAGTATTTT. The chain has TRBV2 and TRBJ2-3; TRBD2 matches at 11 bases. CDR3 length: 14 residues. V lost 5 bases to trimming and J lost 4 bases; unmatched junction nucleotides: 2. The germline gives CDR1 SNHLY, CDR2 FYNNEI.

The chain carries TRBV9 and TRBJ2-3, with TRBD2 identical over 11 bases. J was trimmed by 0 bases and V by 6 bases; bases with no gene match: 3. The CDR3 spans 15 residues. Germline V gene sequence: CDR1 SGDLS, CDR2 YYNGEE. In nucleotides, the CDR3 is TGTGCCAGCAACTTAGCGGGGGGGAGCACAGATACGCAGTATTTT. This translates into CASNLAGGSTDTQYF.

J is TRBJ2-3 and V is TRBV19; D call uncertain. Looked up from germline, CDR1 is LNHDA and CDR2 is SQIVND (reference sequence). Trimming took off 5 bases at V and 0 bases at J, with 18 bases between the two ends. CDR3 length: 17 amino acids. Here the CDR3 DNA reads TGTGCCAGTAGTGCGGCGGCGAGCCATCTTAGCACAGATACGCAGTATTTT. As protein: CASSAAASHLSTDTQYF.

This clonotype was seen ten or more times. The chain joins TRBV20-1 to TRBJ2-3; no definite D call. Per germline, CDR1 DFQATT and CDR2 SNEGSKA (reference sequence). This CDR3 has 14 amino acids. Trimming shortened V by 6 bases and J by 0 bases, and 13 bases separated the two germline ends. This CDR3 reads CSAPHLDSTDTQYF. For the CDR3, the DNA is TGCAGTGCACCCCATCTTGACAGCACAGATACGCAGTATTTT.

CDR3 region: CASSSTLYEQYV. In DNA form, the CDR3 reads TGTGCCAGCAGCTCGACACTTTACGAGCAGTACGTC. The chain links TRBV5-6 to TRBJ2-7; no clear D. The length of the CDR3 is 12 residues. V was shortened by 3 bases and J by 4 bases, with 8 bases between the two germline ends. Germline assignment: CDR1 SGHDT and CDR2 YYEEEE.

This clonotype occurred a few times. CDR3 sequence (DNA): TGCAGCGTTGAAGACGGCAGGGGGGACCAAGAGACCCAGTACTTC. Its translation is CSVEDGRGDQETQYF. The chain combines TRBV29-1 with TRBJ2-5; D may be TRBD1 (7 bases). The CDR3 consists of 15 residues. The V end was cut by 0 bases, the J end by 0 bases, with 11 bases between. The germline gives CDR1 SQVTM, CDR2 ANQGSEA.

The chain employs TRBV5-8 and TRBJ1-5; TRBD1 is a possible D gene (6 bases). V lost 2 bases, J lost 7 bases, and 10 bases lay in between. The germline gives CDR1 SGHTS, CDR2 YDEGEE. The CDR3 spans 13 residues. In DNA, the CDR3 is TGTGCCAGCAGCTTCTTCGGGGGCCAGCCCCAGCATTTT. Translation: CASSFFGGQPQHF.

CDR3 coding DNA: TGTGCCAGCCTAACCCTAGACAGAGGTCGAGGCTACACCTTC. Encoded protein: CASLTLDRGRGYTF. The rearrangement uses TRBV2 and TRBJ1-2, with D perhaps TRBD1 (5 bases). The CDR3 loop spans 14 amino acids. The V gene lost 8 bases and the J gene lost 8 bases, with 21 bases spanning the gap. CDR1 is SNHLY, CDR2 FYNNEI, per germline.